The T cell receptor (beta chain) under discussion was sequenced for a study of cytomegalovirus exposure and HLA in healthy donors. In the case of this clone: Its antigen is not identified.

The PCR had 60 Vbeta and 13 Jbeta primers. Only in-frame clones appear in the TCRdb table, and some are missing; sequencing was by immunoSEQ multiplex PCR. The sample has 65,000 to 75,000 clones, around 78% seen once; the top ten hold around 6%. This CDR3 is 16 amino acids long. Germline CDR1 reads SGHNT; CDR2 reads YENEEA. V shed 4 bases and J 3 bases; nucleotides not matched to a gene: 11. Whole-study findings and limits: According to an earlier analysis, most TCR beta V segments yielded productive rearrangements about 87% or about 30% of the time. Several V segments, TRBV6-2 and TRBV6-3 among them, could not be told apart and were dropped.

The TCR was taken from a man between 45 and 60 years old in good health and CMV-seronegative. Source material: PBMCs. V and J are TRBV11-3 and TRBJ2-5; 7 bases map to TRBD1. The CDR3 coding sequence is TGTGCCAGCAGCTCCGGGCAGAGGGGGACAGAAGAGACCCAGTACTTC. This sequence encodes CASSSGQRGTEETQYF.